This TCR beta chain was captured by sequencing in a study of blood T cell repertoires in COVID-19. Study context: T cells, B-cell-depleted T cells, or PBMCs provided the cDNA or gDNA that served as material.

This clone was observed once. CDR1 MNHEY and CDR2 SMNVEV come from the germline V gene (reference sequence). Trimming removed 7 bases from V and 4 bases from J; junction bases left unmatched: 6. The CDR3 runs 14 residues. Sequenced by immunoSEQ multiplex PCR; TCRdb stores in-frame clones only, minus some. The table has about 350,000 clones, roughly 90% seen once. The source material was PBMCs or T cells enriched from blood (not recorded which). The rearrangement joins TRBV27 to TRBJ1-4, with 7 bases that match TRBD1. The source of this sequence is a woman aged 25 to 45 who had been exposed to COVID-19. The CDR3 is CASKQGPSNEKLFF. Written as DNA, the CDR3 is TGTGCCAGCAAACAGGGGCCAAGTAATGAAAAACTGTTTTTT.